Each of the 26 T cell receptor beta chains below was sequenced from the same sample in a study of control samples from healthy donors and cancer patients. Profiled with immunoSEQ multiplex PCR; TCRdb holds only in-frame clones, not every one. The sample includes about 170,000 clones, about 91% seen only once; the top ten take around 2.2%. The source material was blood. These receptor sequences come from a woman aged 40 to 49 in good health.

This rearrangement joins TRBV2 to TRBJ2-5; 13 nucleotides line up with TRBD2. J gave up 0 bases and V 4 bases, and 2 bases lay outside the gene matches. The germline gives CDR1 SNHLY, CDR2 FYNNEI. The CDR3 length is 16 residues. This chain's CDR3 is CASSGLAGGHQETQYF. CDR3 nucleotides: TGTGCCAGCAGTGGACTAGCGGGGGGTCACCAAGAGACCCAGTACTTC.

This clone was observed a single time. The chain couples TRBV11-2 to TRBJ2-7; TRBD2 matches at 7 bases. Per the germline V gene, CDR1 is SGHAT and CDR2 is FQNNGV. CDR3 length equals 13 residues. V was pared by 3 bases and J by 2 bases, with 1 base of the junction left unmatched. CDR3: CASSLGGTYEQYF. In DNA form, the CDR3 reads TGTGCCAGCAGCTTGGGGGGGACCTACGAGCAGTACTTC.

This rearrangement joins TRBV13 to TRBJ2-1; 12 bases fit TRBD2. J was trimmed by 7 bases and V by 3 bases; bases with no gene match: 4. There are 15 residues in the CDR3. The germline V gene encodes CDR1 PRHDT and CDR2 FYEKMQ (reference sequence). In nucleotides, the CDR3 is TGTGCCAGCAGCTTGACTAGCGGGGGAGCGAATGAGCAGTTCTTC. Translation gives CASSLTSGGANEQFF.

V and J are TRBV4-1 and TRBJ2-5, with D maybe TRBD2 (6 bases). Looked up from germline, CDR1 is MGHRA and CDR2 is YSYEKL. Trimming removed 3 bases from V and 5 bases from J, with 16 bases in between. The CDR3 contains 15 residues. For the CDR3, the DNA is TGCGCCAGCAGCCAGCGGGGCAGGGTGGAGGAGACCCAGTACTTC. Its translation is CASSQRGRVEETQYF.

With regard to this clone: Sequence at one end of the junction differs from germline and may be a read error. The V and J genes are TRBV19 and TRBJ1-2; 8 nucleotides align to TRBD1. Germline V gene lookup returns CDR1 LNHDA and CDR2 SQIVND (reference sequence). The length of the CDR3 is 15 residues. The CDR3 DNA is TGTGCCAGTAGTATTACAGGGGGTAGTAACTATGGCTACACCTTT. It codes for CASSITGGSNYGYTF.

This sequence joins TRBV13 and TRBJ2-1; D possibly matches TRBD1 or TRBD2 (5 bases each). From germline, CDR1 is PRHDT and CDR2 FYEKMQ (reference sequence). Trimming pared 1 base from V and 5 bases from J, leaving 6 bases between. CDR3 length: 13 amino acids. The CDR3 DNA follows: TGTGCCAGCAGCTTAGTGGGGGACAATGAGCAGTTCTTC. Translated, it gives CASSLVGDNEQFF.

V and J are TRBV10-3 and TRBJ2-1; 7 nucleotides agree with TRBD2. The CDR3 is made up of 15 amino acids. V lost 4 bases to trimming and J lost 4 bases; unmatched junction nucleotides: 7. Per the germline V gene, CDR1 is ENHRY and CDR2 is SYGVKD. The CDR3 bases are TGTGCCATCAGTGTCGTGGGGGGGAGATACAATGAGCAGTTCTTC. Protein sequence: CAISVVGGRYNEQFF.

The rearrangement uses TRBV10-3 and TRBJ2-5; maybe TRBD2 (6 bases). The germline gives CDR1 ENHRY, CDR2 SYGVKD. The CDR3 has 12 amino acids. Deletions cut 10 bases from V and 5 bases from J, with 14 bases between. The CDR3 bases are TGTGCCACCTCTCTAGCGAAGGAGACCCAGTACTTC. It is translated as CATSLAKETQYF.

The CDR3 nucleotides read TGTGCCAGCAGCCGTGTTGGCGGGGGCGCGGATGAAAAACTGTTTTTT. Protein: CASSRVGGGADEKLFF. The chain employs TRBV5-4 and TRBJ1-4; TRBD1 is a possible D gene (6 bases). This CDR3 is 16 amino acids long. Germline-derived CDR1 and CDR2 are SGHNT and YYREEE (reference sequence). V gave up 4 bases and J gave up 6 bases, with 19 bases separating them. The full variable domain, with the rest looked up from reference TRBV5-4 and TRBJ1-4, is ETGVTQSPTHLIKTRGQQVTLRCSSQSGHNTVSWYQQALGQGPQFIFQYYREEENGRGNFPPRFSGLQFPNYSSELNVNALELDDSALYLCASSRVGGGADEKLFFGSGTQLSVL.

The rearrangement joins TRBV7-8 to TRBJ1-1; D gene unclear. V gave up 1 base and J gave up 5 bases, with 8 bases separating them. Germline CDR1 is SGHVS and CDR2 is FQNEAQ. The CDR3 covers 13 residues. The DNA of the CDR3 is TGTGCCAGCAGCTTAGTGGGTTGGACTGAAGCTTTCTTT. Its translation: CASSLVGWTEAFF.

The chain has TRBV2 and TRBJ1-1, with a weak D call TRBD1 (5 bases). Germline CDR1 SNHLY, CDR2 FYNNEI. This CDR3 is built from 12 residues. V was cut by 4 bases and J by 6 bases, with 9 bases left in between. The CDR3 sequence: CASSVQGPEAFF. CDR3 in DNA: TGTGCCAGCAGTGTGCAGGGCCCTGAAGCTTTCTTT.

This chain uses TRBV14 with TRBJ1-1; D unresolved. The V end lost 0 bases, the J end lost 10 bases, and 15 bases lay between the germline ends. The germline V gene has CDR1 SGHDN and CDR2 FVKESK. This CDR3 has 14 residues. The CDR3: CASSQDWELNPAFF. In nucleotides, the CDR3 is TGTGCCAGCAGCCAAGATTGGGAGTTGAATCCAGCTTTCTTT.

The gene calls are TRBV27 and TRBJ1-1, with unresolved D. Deletions cut 0 bases from V and 2 bases from J, with 10 bases between. The CDR3 loop spans 15 amino acids. Per germline, CDR1 MNHEY and CDR2 SMNVEV (reference sequence). CDR3 bases: TGTGCCAGCAGTTTATCGGAGAGGGCTAACACTGAAGCTTTCTTT. It codes for CASSLSERANTEAFF.

This rearrangement joins TRBV3-1 (or the pseudogene TRBV3-2) to TRBJ1-6; no clear D. CDR3 size: 14 residues. The ends were cut back, 3 bases at V and 5 bases at J, with 8 bases in the middle. CDR1 LGHDT and CDR2 YNNKEL come from the germline V gene (reference sequence). CDR3 region: CASSQPGNNSPLHF. CDR3 coding DNA: TGTGCCAGCAGCCAGCCAGGCAATAATTCACCCCTCCACTTT.

As DNA, the CDR3 is TGTGCCAGCAGTTTATCATACGGTTCTGGAAACACCATATATTTT. Translating it yields CASSLSYGSGNTIYF. This chain links TRBV27 with TRBJ1-3; D not resolved. There are 15 residues in the CDR3. Looked up from germline, CDR1 is MNHEY and CDR2 is SMNVEV (reference sequence). Trimming shortened V by 0 bases and J by 1 base, and 7 bases separated the two germline ends.

The chain has TRBV7-8 and TRBJ2-3, with 14 bases identical to TRBD2. The CDR3 spans 14 residues. The J segment lost 7 bases and the V segment lost 11 bases, leaving 8 bases of the junction unmatched. Germline CDR1 reads SGHVS; CDR2 reads FQNEAQ. As DNA, the CDR3 is TGTGCCGTTGAAGGACTAGCGGGGGGATATACGCAGTATTTT. This codes for CAVEGLAGGYTQYF.

This chain links TRBV16 with TRBJ2-2; 7 bases fit TRBD1. The CDR3 has 16 residues. In germline, CDR1 is KGHSY, CDR2 FQNENV. The V segment lost 8 bases and the J segment 3 bases; nucleotides outside the gene matches: 12. The CDR3: CASRLLGGADTGELFF. CDR3 nucleotide sequence: TGTGCCAGCCGCTTATTAGGGGGCGCGGACACCGGGGAGCTGTTTTTT.

This CDR3 reads CASSGTPGSGNTIYF. CDR3 coding DNA: TGCGCCAGCAGCGGTACCCCCGGCTCTGGAAACACCATATATTTT. V and J are TRBV5-1 and TRBJ1-3; D is unclear. The V gene lost 4 bases and the J gene lost 0 bases, with 11 bases spanning the gap. Germline CDR1 reads SGHRS; CDR2 reads YFSETQ. The CDR3 contains 15 residues.

V and J are TRBV25-1 and TRBJ2-4, with 7 nucleotides matching TRBD2. The CDR3 consists of 18 residues. Germline V gene data show CDR1 as MGHDK and CDR2 as SYGVNS. V lost 1 base, J lost 3 bases, and 12 bases stayed unmatched. The CDR3 DNA reads as TGTGCCAGCAGTGAATTGGATAGCGGGTCCTCGGGCAAAAACATTCAGTACTTC. Its protein is CASSELDSGSSGKNIQYF.

The chain has TRBV28 and TRBJ1-5; unclear D gene. The CDR3 contains 15 residues. Per germline, CDR1 MDHEN and CDR2 SYDVKM. Trimming shortened V by 3 bases and J by 1 base, and 10 bases separated the two germline ends. CDR3 region: CASSFDPPSNQPQHF. The CDR3 DNA is TGTGCCAGCAGTTTTGACCCCCCGAGCAATCAGCCCCAGCATTTT.

The rearrangement links TRBV5-1 to TRBJ2-1; 10 bases align to TRBD2. This CDR3 spans 15 amino acids. Germline assignment: CDR1 SGHRS and CDR2 YFSETQ. The V and J ends lost 4 bases and 2 bases, in that order; junction bases with no gene match: 3. CDR3 sequence: CASSMSGGAYNEQFF. In DNA, the CDR3 is TGCGCCAGCAGCATGAGCGGGGGGGCCTACAATGAGCAGTTCTTC.

The J gene is TRBJ2-5, the V gene TRBV15; 13 positions match TRBD2. The CDR3 runs to 17 residues. V lost 3 bases to trimming and J lost 1 base; unmatched junction nucleotides: 5. Looked up from germline, CDR1 is LNHNV and CDR2 is YYDKDF (reference sequence). In nucleotides, the CDR3 is TGTGCCACCAGCAGCGGGGGGACTAGCGGGGTCCAAGAGACCCAGTACTTC. This sequence encodes CATSSGGTSGVQETQYF. Full variable domain (missing parts from reference TRBV15 and TRBJ2-5): DAMVIQNPRYQVTQFGKPVTLSCSQTLNHNVMYWYQQKSSQAPKLLFHYYDKDFNNEADTPDNFQSRRPNTSFCFLDIRSPGLGDTAMYLCATSSGGTSGVQETQYFGPGTRLLVL.

The rearrangement uses TRBV29-1 and TRBJ2-5; 12 bases fit TRBD1. The junction had 5 bases not matched to a gene; V was cut back by 4 bases and J by 5 bases. The CDR3 sequence is 14 residues long. Germline CDR1 SQVTM, CDR2 ANQGSEA. The CDR3 region has the DNA TGCAGCGTTGCGGGACAGGGGGCTGGCGAGACCCAGTACTTC. It is translated as CSVAGQGAGETQYF.

The gene calls are TRBV27 and TRBJ2-1, with D uncertain. Germline values: CDR1 MNHEY, CDR2 SMNVEV (reference sequence). The CDR3 loop spans 14 amino acids. Trimming shortened V by 3 bases and J by 0 bases, and 6 bases separated the two germline ends. CDR3: CASSFYSSYNEQFF. The CDR3 coding sequence is TGTGCCAGCAGTTTTTACAGCTCCTACAATGAGCAGTTCTTC.

V and J are TRBV6-5 and TRBJ2-1, with TRBD2 matching 12 bases. With V trimmed by 6 bases and J by 7 bases, 7 bases remained unmatched. Germline lookup yields CDR1 MNHEY and CDR2 SVGAGI. The CDR3 extends over 15 amino acids. The CDR3 is CASRRLAGVQNEQFF. CDR3 in DNA: TGTGCCAGCAGACGACTAGCGGGGGTACAGAATGAGCAGTTCTTC.

V is TRBV5-8 and J is TRBJ2-2, with D possibly being TRBD2 (5 bases). CDR3 size: 15 residues. V lost 4 bases to trimming and J lost 4 bases, with 14 bases between them. The germline CDR1 and CDR2 sequences are SGHTS and YDEGEE. The CDR3 sequence: CASSLGYEGTGELFF. CDR3 in DNA: TGTGCCAGCAGCCTGGGATATGAGGGCACCGGGGAGCTGTTTTTT.